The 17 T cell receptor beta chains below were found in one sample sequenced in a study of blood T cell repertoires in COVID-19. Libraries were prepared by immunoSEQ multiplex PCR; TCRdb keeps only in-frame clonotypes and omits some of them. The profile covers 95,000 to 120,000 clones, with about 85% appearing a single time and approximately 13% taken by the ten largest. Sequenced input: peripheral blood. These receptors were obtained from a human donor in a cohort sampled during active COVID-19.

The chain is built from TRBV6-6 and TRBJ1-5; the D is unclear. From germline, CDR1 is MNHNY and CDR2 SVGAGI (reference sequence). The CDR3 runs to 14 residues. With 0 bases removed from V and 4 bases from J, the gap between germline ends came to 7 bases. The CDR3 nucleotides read TGTGCCAGCAGTTACTCGTGGAGGAATCAGCCCCAGCATTTT. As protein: CASSYSWRNQPQHF.

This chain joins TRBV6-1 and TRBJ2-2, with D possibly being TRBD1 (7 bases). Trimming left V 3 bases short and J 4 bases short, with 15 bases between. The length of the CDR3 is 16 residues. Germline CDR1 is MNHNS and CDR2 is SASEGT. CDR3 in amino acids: CASSEQGGLGTGELFF. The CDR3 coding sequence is TGTGCCAGCAGTGAGCAGGGGGGTCTGGGCACCGGGGAGCTGTTTTTT.

The CDR3 DNA reads TGTGCCAGCAGCTTGGCAGGGCGGGGGGTTGGTACAGATACGCAGTATTTT. It yields the protein CASSLAGRGVGTDTQYF. The chain uses TRBV5-4 and TRBJ2-3; 8 bases are a match to TRBD2. The germline V gene encodes CDR1 SGHNT and CDR2 YYREEE (reference sequence). The ends lost 0 bases at V and 3 bases at J; junction bases unmatched: 9. The CDR3 runs to 17 residues. Full variable domain (rest looked up from reference TRBV5-4 and TRBJ2-3): ETGVTQSPTHLIKTRGQQVTLRCSSQSGHNTVSWYQQALGQGPQFIFQYYREEENGRGNFPPRFSGLQFPNYSSELNVNALELDDSALYLCASSLAGRGVGTDTQYFGPGTRLTVL.

The CDR3 DNA reads as TGTGCCAGCCGGGGACAGTCTAGCACAGATACGCAGTATTTT. This encodes CASRGQSSTDTQYF. The chain combines TRBV2 with TRBJ2-3; 7 nucleotides align to TRBD1. The CDR3 consists of 14 residues. Trimming took 8 bases from V and 0 from J; bases not matched to a gene: 5. Germline assignment: CDR1 SNHLY and CDR2 FYNNEI.

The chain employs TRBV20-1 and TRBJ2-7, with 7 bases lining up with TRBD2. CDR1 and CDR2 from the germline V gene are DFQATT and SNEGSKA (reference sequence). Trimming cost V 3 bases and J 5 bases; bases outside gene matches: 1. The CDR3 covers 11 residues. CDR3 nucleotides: TGCAGTGCTAGTGGGGGGGACGAGCAGTACTTC. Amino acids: CSASGGDEQYF.

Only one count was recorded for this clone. The CDR3 loop reads CASSQRQNTGELFF. The CDR3, as DNA: TGTGCCAGCAGCCAAAGACAGAACACCGGGGAGCTGTTTTTT. The chain combines TRBV14 with TRBJ2-2, with unresolved D. Per germline, CDR1 SGHDN and CDR2 FVKESK. V gave up 2 bases and J gave up 1 base, with 5 bases separating them. The CDR3 is made up of 14 amino acids.

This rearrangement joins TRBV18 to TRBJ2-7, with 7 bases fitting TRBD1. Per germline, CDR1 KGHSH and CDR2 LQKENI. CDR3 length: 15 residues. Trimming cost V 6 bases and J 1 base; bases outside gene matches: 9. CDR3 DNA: TGTGCCAGCTCCTTCACAGGGGACACTTCCTACGAGCAGTACTTC. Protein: CASSFTGDTSYEQYF.

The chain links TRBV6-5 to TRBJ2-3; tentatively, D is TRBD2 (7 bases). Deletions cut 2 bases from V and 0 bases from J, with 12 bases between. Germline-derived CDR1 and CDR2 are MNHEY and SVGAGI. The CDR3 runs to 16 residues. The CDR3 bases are TGTGCCAGCAGTTACCGGGGGGCCTCAAGCACAGATACGCAGTATTTT. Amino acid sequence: CASSYRGASSTDTQYF.

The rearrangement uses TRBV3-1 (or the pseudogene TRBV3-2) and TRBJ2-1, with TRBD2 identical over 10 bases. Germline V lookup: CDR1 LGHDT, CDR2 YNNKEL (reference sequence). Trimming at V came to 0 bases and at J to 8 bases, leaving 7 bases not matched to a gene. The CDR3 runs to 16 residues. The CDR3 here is CASSQEGTSGVDEQFF. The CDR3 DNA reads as TGTGCCAGCAGCCAAGAAGGCACTAGCGGGGTGGATGAGCAGTTCTTC.

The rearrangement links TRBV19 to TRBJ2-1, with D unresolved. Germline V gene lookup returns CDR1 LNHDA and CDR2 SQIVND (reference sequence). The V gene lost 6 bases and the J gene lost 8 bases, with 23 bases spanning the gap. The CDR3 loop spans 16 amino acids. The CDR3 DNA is TGTGCCAGTAGCCCTATCCTGGGCCTACCCGGCCATGAGCAGTTCTTC. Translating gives CASSPILGLPGHEQFF.

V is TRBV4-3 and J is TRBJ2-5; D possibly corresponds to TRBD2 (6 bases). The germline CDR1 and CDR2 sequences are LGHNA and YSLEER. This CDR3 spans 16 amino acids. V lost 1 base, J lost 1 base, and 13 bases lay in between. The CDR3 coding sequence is TGCGCCAGCAGCCAAGGAGTGCGGGGCGTCCAAGAGACCCAGTACTTC. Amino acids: CASSQGVRGVQETQYF.

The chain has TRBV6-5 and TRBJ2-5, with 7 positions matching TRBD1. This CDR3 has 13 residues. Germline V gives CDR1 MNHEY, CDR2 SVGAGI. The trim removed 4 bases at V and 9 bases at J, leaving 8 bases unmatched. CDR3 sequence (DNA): TGTGCCAGCAGTTCCTCCTTAACAGGGGCCCAGTACTTC. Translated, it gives CASSSSLTGAQYF.

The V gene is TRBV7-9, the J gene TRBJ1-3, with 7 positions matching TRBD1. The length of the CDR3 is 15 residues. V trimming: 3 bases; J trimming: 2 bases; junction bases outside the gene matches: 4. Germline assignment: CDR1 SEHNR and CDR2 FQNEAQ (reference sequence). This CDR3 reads CASSFPTGTGNTIYF. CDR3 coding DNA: TGTGCCAGCAGCTTCCCGACAGGGACTGGAAACACCATATATTTT.

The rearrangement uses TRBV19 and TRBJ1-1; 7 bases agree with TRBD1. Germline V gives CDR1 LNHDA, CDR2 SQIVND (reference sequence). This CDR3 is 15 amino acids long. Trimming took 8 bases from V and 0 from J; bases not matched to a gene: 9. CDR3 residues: CASRAGGAVNTEAFF. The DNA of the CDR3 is TGTGCCAGTCGGGCAGGGGGTGCTGTGAACACTGAAGCTTTCTTT.

The CDR3 sequence: CASRASRGAGGELFF. As DNA, the CDR3 is TGTGCCAGCAGAGCCTCCCGGGGGGCCGGCGGGGAGCTGTTTTTT. The J gene is TRBJ2-2, the V gene TRBV6-5; D may be TRBD2 (7 bases). Trimming took 6 bases from V and 7 from J, leaving 18 bases between them. The CDR3 totals 15 residues. Germline V gene lookup returns CDR1 MNHEY and CDR2 SVGAGI.

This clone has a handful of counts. The CDR3 nucleotides are TGTGCCAGTAGTGTGGTTGGGGAGCGCGAGCAGTACTTC. It is translated as CASSVVGEREQYF. The V and J genes are TRBV19 and TRBJ2-7; D might be TRBD2 (5 bases). V shed 5 bases and J shed 6 bases, with 14 bases lying between them. This CDR3 has 13 amino acids. The V gene's germline CDR1 is LNHDA and CDR2 SQIVND (reference sequence).

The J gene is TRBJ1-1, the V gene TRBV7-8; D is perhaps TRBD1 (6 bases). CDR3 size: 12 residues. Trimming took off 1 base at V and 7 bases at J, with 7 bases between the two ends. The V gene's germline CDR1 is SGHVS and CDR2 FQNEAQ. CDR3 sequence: CASSLGGHEAFF. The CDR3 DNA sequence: TGTGCCAGCAGCTTAGGGGGGCATGAAGCTTTCTTT.